This is a list of T cell receptor beta chains from one sample in a study of blood T cell repertoires in COVID-19. Libraries were prepared by immunoSEQ multiplex PCR; TCRdb keeps only in-frame clonotypes and omits some of them. The table lists a few hundred thousand clones, about 90% of them singletons, with around 1.7% in the top ten. What was sequenced was PBMCs or T cells enriched from blood (not recorded which). These receptors originate from a woman aged 18-29 years with acute COVID-19. The CDR3 runs from the conserved cysteine through the conserved F or W. The D gene is left open where the match is weak. The size of a clone is reported for some rows only, either as once, few or many, or as a class for expanded clones.

>.|TRBJ2-7|TRBV10-1|.
CASSGTGAPSYEQYF
TGCGCCAGCAGTGGAACGGGAGCCCCGTCCTACGAGCAGTACTTC
>.|TRBJ1-4|TRBV5-1|.
CASSVGGANEKLFF
TGCGCCAGCAGCGTAGGGGGAGCTAATGAAAAACTGTTTTTT
>.|TRBJ2-1|TRBV7-2|TRBD2
CASSFLAGGRNEQFF
TGTGCCAGCAGCTTTCTAGCGGGAGGTAGGAATGAGCAGTTCTTC
>.|TRBJ2-1|TRBV19|TRBD2
CASRGGSVYNEQFF
TGTGCCAGTAGAGGCGGGAGTGTATACAATGAGCAGTTCTTC
>.|TRBJ1-6|TRBV11-1|.
CASSLQANSPLHF
TGTGCCAGCAGCTTACAAGCTAATTCACCCCTCCACTTT
>.|TRBJ2-2|TRBV2|TRBD2
CASRTQATSGSLRAGELFF
TGTGCCAGCAGAACACAGGCGACTAGCGGGAGCTTACGCGCCGGGGAGCTGTTTTTT
>.|TRBJ2-1|TRBV15|TRBD2
CATSSYSGVLAGDGYEQFF
TGTGCCACCAGCAGCTACTCAGGGGTCCTAGCGGGAGATGGGTATGAGCAGTTCTTC
>.|TRBJ2-7|TRBV14|.
CASSRGGEQYF
TGTGCCAGCAGTCGCGGAGGCGAGCAGTACTTC
>.|TRBJ1-1|TRBV28|.
CASSLGSSGSFF
TGTGCCAGCAGTCTGGGCTCCTCCGGATCTTTCTTT
>.|TRBJ1-6|TRBV5-1|.
CASSLRTEAPNSPLHF
TGCGCCAGCAGCCTTCGGACAGAGGCGCCCAATTCACCCCTCCACTTT
>once|TRBJ2-1|TRBV11-2|.
CASSLVAGLSYNEQFF
TGTGCCAGCAGCTTAGTGGCGGGCCTCTCCTACAATGAGCAGTTCTTC
>.|TRBJ2-1|TRBV3-1/TRBV3-2|TRBD1
CASSRHGQATYNEQFF
TGTGCCAGCAGCCGCCATGGACAGGCGACGTACAATGAGCAGTTCTTC
>few|TRBJ1-1|TRBV5-1|.
CASSLRQGLTGEAFF
TGCGCCAGCAGCCTACGGCAGGGACTAACGGGTGAAGCTTTCTTT
>.|TRBJ2-1|TRBV7-9|TRBD2
CASSFLTSGVYNEQFF
TGTGCCAGCAGCTTCTTGACTAGCGGGGTCTACAATGAGCAGTTCTTC
>.|TRBJ1-1|TRBV19|TRBD1
CASSKGQGSSSEAFF
TGTGCCAGTAGCAAGGGACAGGGAAGTTCATCTGAAGCTTTCTTT
>.|TRBJ1-6|TRBV7-2|TRBD1
CASSSRQGHYNSPLHF
TGTGCCAGCAGCTCCCGACAGGGCCACTATAATTCACCCCTCCACTTT
>.|TRBJ1-3|TRBV3-1/TRBV3-2|.
CASSHQGSGNTIYF
TGTGCCAGCAGCCATCAGGGATCTGGAAACACCATATATTTT
>.|TRBJ2-3|TRBV3-1/TRBV3-2|.
CASSQGLSGVTQYF
TGTGCCAGCAGCCAAGGGCTTTCCGGAGTTACGCAGTATTTT
>.|TRBJ1-4|TRBV2|.
CASSEPSEGVYNEKLFF
TGTGCCAGCAGTGAACCCAGCGAGGGGGTTTATAATGAAAAACTGTTTTTT
>few|TRBJ1-2|TRBV11-2|TRBD1
CASSSNRGPSNYGYTF
TGTGCCAGCAGCTCTAACAGGGGGCCCTCTAACTATGGCTACACCTTC
>.|TRBJ1-5|TRBV2|.
CASSDGVPGGNQPQHF
TGTGCCAGCAGTGATGGGGTTCCAGGGGGCAATCAGCCCCAGCATTTT
>.|TRBJ1-1|TRBV30|TRBD1
CAWSAGDREVTEAFF
TGTGCCTGGAGTGCGGGGGACAGGGAGGTCACTGAAGCTTTCTTT
>few|TRBJ2-7|TRBV6-5|TRBD1
CASSYDRGRLNEQYF
TGTGCCAGCAGTTACGACAGGGGGCGTCTGAACGAGCAGTACTTC
>.|TRBJ2-7|TRBV24-1|.
CATSDTLTDEQYF
TGTGCCACCAGTGACACCTTAACAGACGAGCAGTACTTC
>.|TRBJ1-6|TRBV7-6|TRBD1
CASSSTTGPNSPLHF
TGTGCCAGCAGCTCGACGACAGGGCCTAATTCACCCCTCCACTTT
>.|TRBJ2-1|TRBV5-6|.
CASSLYGSVANNEQFF
TGTGCCAGCAGCTTGTATGGTAGCGTAGCGAACAATGAGCAGTTCTTC
>.|TRBJ2-5|TRBV2|.
CASSEGGTGDQETQYF
TGTGCCAGCAGTGAAGGGGGAACGGGGGATCAAGAGACCCAGTACTTC
>.|TRBJ2-6|TRBV19|TRBD1
CASSEQTTGGYSGANVLTF
TGTGCCAGTAGTGAGCAGACGACAGGGGGCTACTCTGGGGCCAACGTCCTGACTTTC
>.|TRBJ2-1|TRBV28|.
CASSLAGPSYNEQFF
TGTGCCAGCAGTTTAGCGGGGCCCTCCTACAATGAGCAGTTCTTC
>.|TRBJ1-2|TRBV27|TRBD1
CASSLRFDRGQVGYTF
TGTGCCAGCAGTTTAAGGTTCGACAGGGGGCAGGTGGGCTACACCTTC
>.|TRBJ2-1|TRBV7-2|.
CASSLSRTAPIAFF
TGTGCCAGCAGCTTATCACGGACAGCCCCAATCGCGTTCTTC
>.|TRBJ1-2|TRBV5-4|.
CASSLVGPGGVDRGYTF
TGTGCCAGCAGCTTGGTCGGTCCGGGAGGGGTTGATAGGGGCTACACCTTC
>few|TRBJ2-2|TRBV4-1|TRBD1
CASSQDQTGFPGELFF
TGCGCCAGCAGCCAAGATCAGACAGGGTTCCCCGGGGAGCTGTTTTTT
>.|TRBJ1-1|TRBV18|.
CASSSLVRDFYTEAFF
TGTGCCAGCTCATCTCTCGTCCGGGACTTCTACACTGAAGCTTTCTTT
>.|TRBJ2-7|TRBV14|TRBD2
CASSQDGLAEGEQYF
TGTGCCAGCAGCCAAGATGGACTAGCGGAGGGCGAGCAGTACTTC
>.|TRBJ2-7|TRBV24-1|.
CATSAWDSSYEQYFGQYF
.
>once|TRBJ2-1|TRBV30|.
CAWSVLYSYNEQFF
TGTGCCTGGAGTGTACTATATTCCTACAATGAGCAGTTCTTC
>.|TRBJ1-1|TRBV19|.
CASSPRGLLNTEAFF
TGTGCCAGTAGCCCAAGGGGCCTCCTTAACACTGAAGCTTTCTTT
>.|TRBJ1-1|TRBV19|.
CASSLIRGGTEAFF
TGTGCCAGTAGTCTAATCAGGGGTGGGACTGAAGCTTTCTTT
>once|TRBJ2-2|TRBV14|.
CASSHGFSGELFF
TGTGCCAGCAGCCACGGTTTTTCCGGGGAGCTGTTTTTT
>.|TRBJ2-1|TRBV7-2|TRBD2
CASSPPGLAANEQFF
TGTGCCAGCAGCCCGCCGGGACTAGCGGCCAATGAGCAGTTCTTC